Below, one T cell receptor (beta chain) is given with its context. What it binds is unknown. This specimen comes from a study of human T cells and chemical hapten exposure. Study overall: Donors were sensitized with 2% DPC on the upper inner arm. Findings and limits, study-wide: Given that the donors had alopecia, their immune response may differ from that seen in healthy people.

The library tagged each cDNA molecule with unique molecular identifiers. A single record per CDR3 protein comes from TCRdb applying MiXCR to the RACE reads. The table lists more than 300,000 distinct CDR3 sequences, roughly 6% of them singletons, with around 8.6% in the top ten. Time point given: pre-sensitization, week 0. Treatment in this sample: therapeutic diphenylcyclopropenone sensitization with weekly scalp DPC. Every patch test was put on after a blood sample was taken. CDR3 length: 14 residues. Germline V gives CDR1 MNHEY, CDR2 SMNVEV (reference sequence). The trim removed 7 bases at V and 5 bases at J, leaving 7 bases unmatched.

This TCR was sampled from a woman younger than 35 with alopecia areata. Some clones in this sample may be carry-over from other donors' samples. This sequence joins TRBV27 and TRBJ2-5; TRBD2 matches at 10 bases. Specimen: whole blood, collected in connection with sensitization to the hapten diphenylcyclopropenone (DPC). The CDR3 DNA is TGTGCCAGCACTAGCGGGGGCCATCGGGAGACCCAGTACTTC. The encoded protein is CASTSGGHRETQYF.